What follows are 5 T cell receptor beta chains derived from one specimen sequenced in a study of blood T cell repertoires in COVID-19. The assay was immunoSEQ multiplex PCR, and TCRdb's table has in-frame clones only and misses some. The sample includes some 150,000 clones, approximately 80% of them seen just once. The sequencing input was peripheral blood. These receptors all come from a man in his sixties or seventies with acute or convalescent COVID-19.

J is TRBJ1-6 and V is TRBV6-2 or TRBV6-3, with a tentative D call TRBD1 (5 bases). Germline CDR1 and CDR2: MNHEY and SVGEGT. The CDR3 spans 17 residues. Trimming left V 6 bases short and J 9 bases short, with 24 bases between. The CDR3 here is CASSPTPGGAGFSPLHF. Here the CDR3 DNA reads TGTGCCAGCAGCCCTACGCCCGGAGGGGCAGGATTTTCACCCCTCCACTTT.

V is TRBV29-1 and J is TRBJ2-3; 7 bases align to TRBD1. This CDR3 contains 14 residues. Germline CDR1 SQVTM, CDR2 ANQGSEA. The ends lost 4 bases at V and 3 bases at J; junction bases unmatched: 7. The CDR3 bases are TGCAGCGTTGCCCGGGACAGTTCGACAGATACGCAGTATTTT. This translates into CSVARDSSTDTQYF.

The V and J genes are TRBV5-4 and TRBJ2-2, with 12 bases matching TRBD2. This CDR3 is 17 amino acids long. Germline lookup yields CDR1 SGHNT and CDR2 YYREEE (reference sequence). The junction had 4 bases not matched to a gene; V was cut back by 4 bases and J by 0 bases. CDR3 residues: CASSGTSGGTNTGELFF. CDR3 in DNA: TGTGCCAGCAGCGGTACTAGCGGGGGGACGAACACCGGGGAGCTGTTTTTT.

V is TRBV7-2 and J is TRBJ2-5, with a weak D call TRBD1 (5 bases). CDR1 is SGHTA, CDR2 FQGNSA, per germline. This CDR3 spans 14 amino acids. The V gene lost 5 bases and the J gene lost 2 bases, with 12 bases spanning the gap. Here the CDR3 DNA reads TGTGCCAGCAGCCAAGGGTACAGGCAAGAGACCCAGTACTTC. Translated: CASSQGYRQETQYF.

In its sample, this clone was seen a few times. CDR3 DNA sequence: TGTGCCAGCAGCTCCCGGACTAGCGGGCGTAATGAGCAGTTCTTC. Amino acid sequence: CASSSRTSGRNEQFF. The chain recombines TRBV5-4 with TRBJ2-1; 11 nucleotides agree with TRBD2. CDR3 length: 15 amino acids. Germline values: CDR1 SGHNT, CDR2 YYREEE (reference sequence). Trimming took 3 bases from V and 7 from J; bases not matched to a gene: 6.